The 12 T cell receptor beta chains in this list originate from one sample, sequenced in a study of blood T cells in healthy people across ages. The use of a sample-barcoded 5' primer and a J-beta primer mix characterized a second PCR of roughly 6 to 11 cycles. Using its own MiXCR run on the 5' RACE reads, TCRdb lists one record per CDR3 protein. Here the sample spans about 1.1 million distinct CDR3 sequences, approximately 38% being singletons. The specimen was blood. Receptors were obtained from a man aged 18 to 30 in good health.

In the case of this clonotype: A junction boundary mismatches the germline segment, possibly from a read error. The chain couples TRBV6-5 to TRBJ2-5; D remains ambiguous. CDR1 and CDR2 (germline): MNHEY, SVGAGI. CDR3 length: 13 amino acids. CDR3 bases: TGTGCCGGCAGTTGGATAAACCAAGAGACCCAGTACTTC. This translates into CAGSWINQETQYF.

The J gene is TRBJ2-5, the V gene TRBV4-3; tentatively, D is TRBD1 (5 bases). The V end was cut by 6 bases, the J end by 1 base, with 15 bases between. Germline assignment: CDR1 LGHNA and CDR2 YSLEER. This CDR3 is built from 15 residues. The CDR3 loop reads CASSPGRGPQETQYF. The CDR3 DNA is TGCGCCAGCAGTCCTGGAAGGGGCCCCCAAGAGACCCAGTACTTC.

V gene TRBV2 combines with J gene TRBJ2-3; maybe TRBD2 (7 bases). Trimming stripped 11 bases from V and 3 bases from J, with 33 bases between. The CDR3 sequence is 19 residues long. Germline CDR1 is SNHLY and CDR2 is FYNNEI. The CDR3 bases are TGTGCCTCCCCACCTTCGAGCGTATCGAGGGGGGGGCCGACAGATACGCAGTATTTT. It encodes CASPPSSVSRGGPTDTQYF.

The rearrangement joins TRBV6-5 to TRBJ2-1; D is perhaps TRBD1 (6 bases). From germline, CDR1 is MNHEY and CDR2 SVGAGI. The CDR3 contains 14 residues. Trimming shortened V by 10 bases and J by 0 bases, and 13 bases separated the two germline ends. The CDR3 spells CATRLGASYNEQFF. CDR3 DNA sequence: TGTGCCACTAGACTGGGGGCCTCCTACAATGAGCAGTTCTTC.

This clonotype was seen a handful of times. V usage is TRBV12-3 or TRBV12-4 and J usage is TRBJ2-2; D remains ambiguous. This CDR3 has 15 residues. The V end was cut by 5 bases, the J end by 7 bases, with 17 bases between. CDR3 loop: CASSPKYYGVGELFF. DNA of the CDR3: TGTGCCAGCAGTCCAAAATATTATGGGGTCGGGGAGCTGTTTTTT.

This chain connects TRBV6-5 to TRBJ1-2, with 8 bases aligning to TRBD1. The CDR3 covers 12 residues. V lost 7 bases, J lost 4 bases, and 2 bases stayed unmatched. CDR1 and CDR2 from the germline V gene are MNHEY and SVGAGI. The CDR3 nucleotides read TGTGCCAGCAAGACAGGGGTCTATGGCTACACCTTC. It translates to CASKTGVYGYTF.

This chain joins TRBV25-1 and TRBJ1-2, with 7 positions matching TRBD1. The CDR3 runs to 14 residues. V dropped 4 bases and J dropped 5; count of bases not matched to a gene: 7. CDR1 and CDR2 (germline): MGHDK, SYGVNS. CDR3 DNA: TGTGCCAGCAGTGGACCGGGACAGAGATATGGCTACACCTTC. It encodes CASSGPGQRYGYTF.

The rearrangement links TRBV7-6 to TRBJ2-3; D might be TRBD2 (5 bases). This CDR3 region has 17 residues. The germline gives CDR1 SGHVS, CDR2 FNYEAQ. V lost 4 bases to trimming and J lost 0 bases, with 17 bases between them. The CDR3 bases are TGTGCCAGCAGCTATACCCGGGATCCCGGCAGCACAGATACGCAGTATTTT. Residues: CASSYTRDPGSTDTQYF. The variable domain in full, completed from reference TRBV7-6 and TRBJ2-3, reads GAGVSQSPRYKVTKRGQDVALRCDPISGHVSLYWYRQALGQGPEFLTYFNYEAQQDKSGLPNDRFSAERPEGSISTLTIQRTEQRDSAMYRCASSYTRDPGSTDTQYFGPGTRLTVL.

The CDR3 protein is CSALRGGSNYGYTF. Written as DNA, the CDR3 is TGCAGTGCCCTGAGGGGGGGCTCCAACTATGGCTACACCTTC. The V and J genes are TRBV20-1 and TRBJ1-2; D might be TRBD1 (6 bases). CDR1 DFQATT and CDR2 SNEGSKA come from the germline V gene (reference sequence). V was trimmed by 6 bases and J by 2 bases, leaving 16 bases between them. This CDR3 has 14 residues.

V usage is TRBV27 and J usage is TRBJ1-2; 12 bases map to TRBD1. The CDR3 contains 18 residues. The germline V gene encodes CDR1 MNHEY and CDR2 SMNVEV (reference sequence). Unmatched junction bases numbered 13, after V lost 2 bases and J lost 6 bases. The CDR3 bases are TGTGCCAGCAGTTTAAGGATCCGGGACAGGGGGCTAGTCCATGGCTACACCTTC. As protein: CASSLRIRDRGLVHGYTF.

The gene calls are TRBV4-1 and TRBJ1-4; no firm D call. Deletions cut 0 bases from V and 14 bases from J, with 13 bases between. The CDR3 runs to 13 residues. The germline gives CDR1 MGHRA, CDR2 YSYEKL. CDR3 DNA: TGCGCCAGCAGCCAAGATGGAAGAGGGAGGCTGTTTTTT. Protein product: CASSQDGRGRLFF.

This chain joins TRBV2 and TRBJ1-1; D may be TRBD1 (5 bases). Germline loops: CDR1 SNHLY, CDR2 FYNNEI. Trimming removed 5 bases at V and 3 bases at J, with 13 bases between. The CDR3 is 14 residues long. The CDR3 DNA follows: TGTGCCAGCAGTTACGGGGCGAGCGACACTGAAGCTTTCTTT. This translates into CASSYGASDTEAFF. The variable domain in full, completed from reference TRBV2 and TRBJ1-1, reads EPEVTQTPSHQVTQMGQEVILRCVPISNHLYFYWYRQILGQKVEFLVSFYNNEISEKSEIFDDQFSVERPDGSNFTLKIRSTKLEDSAMYFCASSYGASDTEAFFGQGTRLTVV.